This TCR beta chain derives from a study of T cells in Graves' hyperthyroidism and ophthalmopathy. The V gene's germline CDR1 is SGHAT and CDR2 FQNNGV. Losses at the gene ends were 3 bases for V and 6 bases for J; bases not matched to a gene: 2. The CDR3 loop spans 12 amino acids. General study points: Separating ophthalmopathy from stable hyperthyroidism was achieved by a 13 V-J model.

TCR beta CDR3 sequences were amplified from RNA transcripts. When the TCR CDR3 underwent first-round RT-PCR, the HTBI primer set was used. MiXCR, run by TCRdb on the multiplex PCR reads, gives a single entry per CDR3 protein. The repertoire has hundreds of thousands of distinct CDR3 sequences, 18% of them found once; the top ten carry 16%. In its sample, this clonotype was seen many times. The antigen remains undetermined. The study enrolled patients aged 18 to 65 with newly diagnosed hyperthyroidism of under 2 months' duration. The sequence came from a woman between 50 and 59 years old with Graves' hyperthyroidism that later progressed to Graves' ophthalmopathy. Sequencing was done on a sample of blood. This chain joins TRBV11-2 and TRBJ2-7, with 7 bases aligning to TRBD2. This CDR3 reads CASSLGGSEQYF. CDR3 DNA sequence: TGTGCCAGCAGCTTGGGAGGGAGCGAGCAGTACTTC. The full variable domain, rest sourced from reference TRBV11-2 and TRBJ2-7, is EAGVAQSPRYKIIEKRQSVAFWCNPISGHATLYWYQQILGQGPKLLIQFQNNGVVDDSQLPKDRFSAERLKGVDSTLKIQPAKLEDSAVYLCASSLGGSEQYFGPGTRLTVT.